Following are 12 T cell receptor beta chains from one sample sequenced in a study of cytomegalovirus exposure and HLA in healthy donors. With 60 Vbeta and 13 Jbeta primers, the PCR was carried out. Profiled with immunoSEQ multiplex PCR; TCRdb holds only in-frame clones, not every one. The repertoire holds roughly 200,000 clones, with 70% to 85% as singletons. Source material: PBMCs. Receptors were obtained from a middle-aged woman in good health and CMV-seronegative.

The table lists this clone with a few counts. V and J are TRBV18 and TRBJ2-5; tentative D call: TRBD1 (6 bases). V lost 3 bases and J lost 6, with 17 bases in between. The CDR3 is 15 residues long. Germline V gene lookup returns CDR1 KGHSH and CDR2 LQKENI. Here the CDR3 reads CASSPTRGSSKTQYF. The DNA for the CDR3 is TGTGCCAGCTCACCGACAAGGGGGTCCAGTAAGACCCAGTACTTC. Combining the CDR3 with reference TRBV18 and TRBJ2-5 gives the whole variable domain NAGVMQNPRHLVRRRGQEARLRCSPMKGHSHVYWYRQLPEEGLKFMVYLQKENIIDESGMPKERFSAEFPKEGPSILRIQQVVRGDSAAYFCASSPTRGSSKTQYFGPGTRLLVL.

A note on this clone: At one end the junction does not follow the germline gene, possibly because of a read error. This chain uses TRBV7-7 with TRBJ2-1; 9 nucleotides match TRBD2. CDR1 and CDR2 from the germline V gene are SSHAT and FNYEAQ (reference sequence). The CDR3 extends over 14 amino acids. CDR3 DNA sequence: TGTGCTAGCAGCTTGGGCGGGGGGGGCACTGAGCAGTTCTTC. Its translation: CASSLGGGGTEQFF.

The count of this clone is one. V usage is TRBV30 and J usage is TRBJ1-6; possible D gene TRBD1, 6 bases. Germline V gene sequence: CDR1 GTSNPN, CDR2 SVGIG (reference sequence). CDR3 length: 14 residues. Deletions cut 5 bases from V and 6 bases from J, with 14 bases between. In DNA form, the CDR3 reads TGTGCCTGGGCCAGGGGTTCCGTTAATTCACCCCTCCACTTT. Translation: CAWARGSVNSPLHF.

In its sample, this clone was seen a few times. V gene TRBV2 combines with J gene TRBJ2-2; 7 bases map to TRBD2. Looked up from germline, CDR1 is SNHLY and CDR2 is FYNNEI. V lost 5 bases and J lost 7; bases outside the gene matches: 1. The CDR3 is 12 residues long. CDR3: CASSREVGELFF. For the CDR3, the DNA is TGTGCCAGCAGTCGGGAGGTCGGGGAGCTGTTTTTT.

The chain combines TRBV7-2 with TRBJ2-7; D uncertain. V was pared by 1 base and J by 4 bases, with 5 bases between. The CDR3 covers 12 residues. In germline, CDR1 is SGHTA, CDR2 FQGNSA. The CDR3 loop reads CASSLVEYEQYF. Written as DNA, the CDR3 is TGTGCCAGCAGCTTAGTTGAGTACGAGCAGTACTTC. The full variable domain, completed using reference TRBV7-2 and TRBJ2-7, is GAGVSQSPSNKVTEKGKDVELRCDPISGHTALYWYRQSLGQGLEFLIYFQGNSAPDKSGLPSDRFSAERTGGSVSTLTIQRTQQEDSAVYLCASSLVEYEQYFGPGTRLTVT.

This clone was counted ten times or more. V and J are TRBV6-5 and TRBJ1-1; a possible D gene is TRBD1 (6 bases). V shed 6 bases and J shed 5 bases, with 19 bases lying between them. The germline V gene has CDR1 MNHEY and CDR2 SVGAGI. There are 15 residues in the CDR3. CDR3 sequence (DNA): TGTGCCAGCAGGCGACGGACAGTGAGGGGGACTGAAGCTTTCTTT. The encoded protein is CASRRRTVRGTEAFF.

V is TRBV5-4 and J is TRBJ1-2; TRBD1 agrees at 11 bases. CDR1 is SGHNT and CDR2 is YYREEE in the germline V gene (reference sequence). V lost 2 bases, J lost 7 bases, and 4 bases stayed unmatched. The CDR3 is 14 amino acids. For the CDR3, the DNA is TGTGCCAGCAGCTTTCGCGGGACAGGGGGTGGCTACACCTTC. It translates to CASSFRGTGGGYTF.

V is TRBV13 and J is TRBJ2-5; 9 positions agree with TRBD2. The J segment lost 5 bases and the V segment lost 4 bases, leaving 5 bases of the junction unmatched. Germline assignment: CDR1 PRHDT and CDR2 FYEKMQ (reference sequence). This CDR3 spans 14 amino acids. Here the CDR3 reads CASSSGTSWETQYF. The CDR3, as DNA: TGTGCCAGCAGCTCCGGGACTAGCTGGGAGACCCAGTACTTC.

This rearrangement joins TRBV30 to TRBJ2-3; D unclear. Germline CDR1 is GTSNPN and CDR2 is SVGIG (reference sequence). The V end lost 0 bases, the J end lost 1 base, and 5 bases lay between the germline ends. CDR3 length equals 13 residues. The CDR3 DNA reads as TGTGCCTGGAGTGTACGGGGCACAGATACGCAGTATTTT. As protein: CAWSVRGTDTQYF.

The V call is TRBV7-9, the J call TRBJ2-5, with TRBD1 matching over 7 bases. With 6 bases clipped from V and 4 bases from J, the junction kept 5 bases outside the gene matches. The CDR3 is 13 amino acids. The germline V gene has CDR1 SEHNR and CDR2 FQNEAQ (reference sequence). CDR3 DNA: TGTGCCAGCAGTTCGGGACAGAGAGAGACCCAGTACTTC. Protein product: CASSSGQRETQYF.

The chain recombines TRBV7-8 with TRBJ1-1; D is uncertain. Trimming left V 5 bases short and J 3 bases short, with 19 bases between. This CDR3 has 16 residues. Germline-derived CDR1 and CDR2 are SGHVS and FQNEAQ. The CDR3: CASSPPSVPRYTEAFF. CDR3 DNA sequence: TGTGCCAGCAGCCCCCCGTCAGTACCTAGATACACTGAAGCTTTCTTT.

The rearrangement joins TRBV5-4 to TRBJ2-5, with 7 bases lining up with TRBD2. The V gene end was trimmed by 0 bases and the J gene end by 3 bases; junction bases not matched to a gene: 5. There are 15 residues in the CDR3. Germline V gene data show CDR1 as SGHNT and CDR2 as YYREEE (reference sequence). The CDR3 is CASSLVAGTKETQYF. Here the CDR3 DNA reads TGTGCCAGCAGCTTGGTAGCGGGTACCAAAGAGACCCAGTACTTC.